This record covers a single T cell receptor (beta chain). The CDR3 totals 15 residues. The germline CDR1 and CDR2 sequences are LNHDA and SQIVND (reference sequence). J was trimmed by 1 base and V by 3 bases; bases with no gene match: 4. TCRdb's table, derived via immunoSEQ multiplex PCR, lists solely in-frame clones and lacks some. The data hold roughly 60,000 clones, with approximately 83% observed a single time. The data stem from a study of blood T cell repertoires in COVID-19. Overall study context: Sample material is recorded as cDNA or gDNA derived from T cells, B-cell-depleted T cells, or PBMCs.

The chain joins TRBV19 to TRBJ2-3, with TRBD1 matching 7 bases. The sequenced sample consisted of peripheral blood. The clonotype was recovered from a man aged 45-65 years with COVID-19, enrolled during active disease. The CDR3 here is CASSMAQGRTDTQYF. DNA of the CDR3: TGTGCCAGTAGTATGGCACAGGGGCGCACAGATACGCAGTATTTT. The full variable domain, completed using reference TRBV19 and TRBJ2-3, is DGGITQSPKYLFRKEGQNVTLSCEQNLNHDAMYWYRQDPGQGLRLIYYSQIVNDFQKGDIAEGYSVSREKKESFPLTVTSAQKNPTAFYLCASSMAQGRTDTQYFGPGTRLTVL.